This T cell receptor (beta chain) was identified in a study of blood T cell repertoires in COVID-19. Original data processing: Nucleated cell counts were estimated from reference gene primer amplification. Clones were sequenced by immunoSEQ multiplex PCR, and TCRdb holds only the in-frame ones, with some missing. V, J and clone size were drawn from that table, and D and trimming were deduced from the DNA. The sample yields roughly 670,000 clones, 85% to 90% seen once. CDR3 length: 15 amino acids. The sample was peripheral blood. J is TRBJ2-7 and V is TRBV12-2; the DNA was not used to check the table's D call, TRBD1. TRBV12-2 is given as a pseudogene. This clonotype was sampled from a woman younger than 35 with acute or convalescent COVID-19. The CDR3 DNA sequence: TGTGCAAGTCGCCCCCTAACCAGGCAGTCCTACGAGCAGTACTTC. It specifies CASRPLTRQSYEQYF.